This T cell receptor (beta chain) originates from a study of shared clonotypes between healthy human individuals. The CDR3 is made up of 14 amino acids. The germline V gene has CDR1 MDHEN and CDR2 SYDVKM. The ends were cut back, 7 bases at V and 4 bases at J, with 16 bases in the middle. Profiled with immunoSEQ multiplex PCR; TCRdb holds only in-frame clones, not every one. The sample holds 2 million to 2.5 million clones, 92% seen once. The V and J genes are TRBV28 and TRBJ1-1, with a tentative D call TRBD1 (6 bases). The sequence was obtained from a man between 18 and 35 years old in good health. Some clones in this sample may be carry-over from other donors' samples. The sequenced sample was naive CD4+ T cells from PBMCs. As for subset: CD45RA+ positively selected. CDR3 residues: CASISAGEGTEAFF. CDR3 coding DNA: TGTGCCAGCATTTCGGCAGGGGAGGGCACTGAAGCTTTCTTT.